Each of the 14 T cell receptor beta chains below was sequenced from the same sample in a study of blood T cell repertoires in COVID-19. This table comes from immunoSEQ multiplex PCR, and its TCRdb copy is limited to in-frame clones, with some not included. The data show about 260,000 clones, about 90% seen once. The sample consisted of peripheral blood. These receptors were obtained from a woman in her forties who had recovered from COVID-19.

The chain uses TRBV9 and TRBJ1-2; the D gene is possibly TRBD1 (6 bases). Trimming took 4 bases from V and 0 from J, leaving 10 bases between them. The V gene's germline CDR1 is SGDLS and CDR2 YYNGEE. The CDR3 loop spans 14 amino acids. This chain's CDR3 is CASSPAGANYGYTF. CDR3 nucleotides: TGTGCCAGCAGCCCCGCAGGGGCTAACTATGGCTACACCTTC.

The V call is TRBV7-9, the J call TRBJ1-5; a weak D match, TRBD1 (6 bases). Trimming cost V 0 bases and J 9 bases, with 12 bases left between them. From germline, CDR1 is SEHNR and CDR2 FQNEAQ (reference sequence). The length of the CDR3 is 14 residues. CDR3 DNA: TGTGCCAGCAGCTTAGCTTTACAGGGAATGCCCCAGCATTTT. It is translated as CASSLALQGMPQHF. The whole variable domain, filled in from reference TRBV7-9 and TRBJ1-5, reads DTGVSQNPRHKITKRGQNVTFRCDPISEHNRLYWYRQTLGQGPEFLTYFQNEAQLEKSRLLSDRFSAERPKGSFSTLEIQRTEQGDSAMYLCASSLALQGMPQHFGDGTRLSIL.

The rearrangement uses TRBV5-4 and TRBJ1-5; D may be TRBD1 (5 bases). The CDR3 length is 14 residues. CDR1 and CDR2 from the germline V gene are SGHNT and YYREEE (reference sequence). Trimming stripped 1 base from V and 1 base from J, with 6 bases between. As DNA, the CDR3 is TGTGCCAGCAGCTTGTGGGGCAGCAATCAGCCCCAGCATTTT. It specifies CASSLWGSNQPQHF.

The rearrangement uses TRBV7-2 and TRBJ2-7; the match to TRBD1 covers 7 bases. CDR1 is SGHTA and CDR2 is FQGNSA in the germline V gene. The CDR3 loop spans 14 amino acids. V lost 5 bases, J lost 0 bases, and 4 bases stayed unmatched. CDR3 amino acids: CASSAGQDSYEQYF. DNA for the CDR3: TGTGCCAGCAGCGCAGGACAGGACTCCTACGAGCAGTACTTC.

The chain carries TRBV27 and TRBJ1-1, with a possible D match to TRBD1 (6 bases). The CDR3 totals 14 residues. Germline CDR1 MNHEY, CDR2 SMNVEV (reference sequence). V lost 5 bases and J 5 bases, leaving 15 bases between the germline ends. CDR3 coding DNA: TGTGCCAGCAGTCTGATCGGGGGGCATACTGAAGCTTTCTTT. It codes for CASSLIGGHTEAFF.

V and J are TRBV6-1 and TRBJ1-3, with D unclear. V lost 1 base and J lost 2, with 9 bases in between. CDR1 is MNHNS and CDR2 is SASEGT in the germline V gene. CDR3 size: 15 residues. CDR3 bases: TGTGCCAGCAGTGAAGTTGTGGGAGCTGGAAACACCATATATTTT. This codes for CASSEVVGAGNTIYF.

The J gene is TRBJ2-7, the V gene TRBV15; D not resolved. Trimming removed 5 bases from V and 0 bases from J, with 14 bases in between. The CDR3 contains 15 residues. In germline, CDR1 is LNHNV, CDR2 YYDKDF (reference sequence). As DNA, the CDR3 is TGTGCCACCAGCGGAGCTGAGACATACTCCTACGAGCAGTACTTC. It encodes CATSGAETYSYEQYF.

This CDR3 reads CASSLGGMNEQFF. The DNA of the CDR3 is TGCGCCAGCAGCTTGGGCGGTATGAATGAGCAGTTCTTC. The chain employs TRBV5-1 and TRBJ2-1, with D unclear. Trimming took 0 bases from V and 7 from J, leaving 8 bases between them. The germline gives CDR1 SGHRS, CDR2 YFSETQ. The CDR3 covers 13 residues.

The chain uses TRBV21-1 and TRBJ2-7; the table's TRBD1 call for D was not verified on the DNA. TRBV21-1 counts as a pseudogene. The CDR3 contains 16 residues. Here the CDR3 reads CASSPMSARQGYEQYF. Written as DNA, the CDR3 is TGTGCCAGCAGCCCCATGTCGGCGAGGCAGGGGTACGAGCAGTACTTC.

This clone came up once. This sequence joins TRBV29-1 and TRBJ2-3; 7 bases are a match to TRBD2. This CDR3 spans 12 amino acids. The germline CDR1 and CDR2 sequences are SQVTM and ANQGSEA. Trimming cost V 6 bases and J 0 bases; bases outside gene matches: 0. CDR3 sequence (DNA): TGCAGCGTGCGGGGGAGCACAGATACGCAGTATTTT. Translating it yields CSVRGSTDTQYF.

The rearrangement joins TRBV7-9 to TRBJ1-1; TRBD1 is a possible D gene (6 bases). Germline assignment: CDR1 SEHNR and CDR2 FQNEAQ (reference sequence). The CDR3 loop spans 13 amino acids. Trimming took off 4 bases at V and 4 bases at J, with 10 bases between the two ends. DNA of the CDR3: TGTGCCAGCAGCTCCTGGACAGCCACTGAAGCTTTCTTT. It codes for CASSSWTATEAFF.

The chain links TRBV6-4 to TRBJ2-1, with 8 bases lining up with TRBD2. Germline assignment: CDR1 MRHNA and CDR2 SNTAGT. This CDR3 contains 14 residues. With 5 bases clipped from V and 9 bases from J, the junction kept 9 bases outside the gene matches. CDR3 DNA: TGTGCCAGCAGTTACGGGACTAGTTGGGCTGAGCAGTTCTTC. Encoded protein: CASSYGTSWAEQFF.

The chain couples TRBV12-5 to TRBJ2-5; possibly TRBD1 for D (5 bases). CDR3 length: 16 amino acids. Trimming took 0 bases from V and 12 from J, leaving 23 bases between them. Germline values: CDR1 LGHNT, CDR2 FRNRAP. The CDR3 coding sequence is TGTGCTAGTGGTTTGGTAGTGGTGGCAGGGATACCAATTAAGTACTTC. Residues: CASGLVVVAGIPIKYF.

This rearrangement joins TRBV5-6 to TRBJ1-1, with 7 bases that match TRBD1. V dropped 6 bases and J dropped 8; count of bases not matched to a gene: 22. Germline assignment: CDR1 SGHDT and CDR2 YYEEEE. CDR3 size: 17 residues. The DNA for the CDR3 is TGTGCCAGCACCCTCGGGCCCAGAGGACAGGAGACCCCGGAAGCTTTCTTT. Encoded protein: CASTLGPRGQETPEAFF.